Reported below is one TCR beta chain. This clone showed up just once. Its cognate antigen has yet to be identified. Per-base qualities were not stored, and no clone one base away is much larger. From cysteine to phenylalanine, the CDR3 is 15 amino acids long. Of the read, only the CDR3 DNA is kept; its 45 bases are in frame from base 1. Trimming accounts for 6 bases at V and 3 bases at J, while the number of junction bases matched to no gene is 5. CDR1 and CDR2, looked up from the germline V gene, are MNHEY and SVGAGI. This specimen belongs to a study of tumor-infiltrating lymphocytes in localized non-small cell lung cancer (TCRdb year 2021). With respect to the entire study: The cohort covered several histologies, both smokers and never-smokers, and patients whose samples were collected after neoadjuvant chemotherapy. Resected tumor tissue and uninvolved lung tissue described as non-adjacent to the tumor were contributed by each patient, with both tissues obtained from the same patient. Alongside flow cytometry, multiplex immunofluorescence, RNA-seq, exome sequencing and proteomics, TCR sequencing was applied to the same patients as one of several integrated assays. In total, the ICON cohort was made up of 150 or so surgical patients who had localized non-small cell lung cancer and whose tumors were resected. A total of some 50 patients were included in the paired tumor versus uninvolved lung comparison of immunoSEQ T-cell fraction. The paper as a whole reports these results and caveats: Assay coverage varied across patients depending on available tissue quantity, so only a subset of the cohort had TCR sequencing. The TCR-derived T-cell fraction showed no difference between the flow cytometry-defined immunotypes IM1 (good prognosis) and IM2 (poor prognosis). Because different assays used different pieces of the same tissue, intratumor heterogeneity could not be separated from technical variation. In line with immunofluorescence CD3 counts, TCRbeta sequencing supported higher T cell infiltration in tumors compared with uninvolved lung tissue.

ICON enrollment began in early 2016, and the last patient was enrolled in September 2018. In a subcohort of 76 patients, fresh tumor and matched uninvolved tissue were collected for in-depth immune analyses, with TCR sequencing among those analyses. DNA isolated from bulk tissue, without cell sorting, was used for TCR sequencing. The T-cell fraction in tumor and uninvolved lung tissue was obtained from TCR sequencing using the immunoSEQ assay. Per the authors' processing: For survival analysis, patients were split into high (upper tertile) and low (lower two tertiles) T-cell fraction groups and compared by log-rank test. A signed-rank test was used to check for differences in T-cell fraction between paired tumor and uninvolved lung. TCRdb limited this immuneACCESS table to in-frame rearrangements with V and J called. A share of clones is missing; checked studies link under half to unresolved V genes, and the rest is unexplained. V and J calls and clone size are those listed in that table; D and trimming were worked out from the DNA. For this sample the table gives some 7,600 clones, of which 55% to 80% were detected only once. The biggest ten clones account for 13% of the sample.

The source is a human donor with non-small cell lung cancer. The receptor chain draws on TRBV6-5 and TRBJ2-1, with TRBD1 matching 10 junction bases. Sequences were obtained from uninvolved lung tissue not adjacent to the tumor. The DNA is as follows: TGTGCCAGCAGAAGAGGACAGGGGGGCTACAATGAGCAGTTCTTC. Translated, this gives CASRRGQGGYNEQFF.